These 9 T cell receptor beta chains were all obtained from the same sample, sequenced in a study of metastatic and nonmetastatic thyroid tumors. TCRdb reanalyzed the PCR reads with MiXCR. The sample lists 34,000 or so clones, 35% to 45% occurring once. Thyroid surgery was preceded by no treatment in any patient. The sequenced sample was tumor tissue. Receptor source: a female donor with papillary thyroid cancer or a benign thyroid nodule (not recorded which). Some clones in this sample may be carry-over from other donors' samples.

The rearrangement links TRBV7-3 to TRBJ2-2; TRBD1 matches 9 bases. The germline V gene encodes CDR1 SGHTA and CDR2 FQGTGA. CDR3 size: 16 residues. V was pared by 2 bases and J by 4 bases, with 5 bases of the junction left unmatched. The CDR3 spells CASSLHRGQGTGELFF. The CDR3 DNA follows: TGTGCCAGCAGCTTACACAGGGGGCAAGGCACCGGGGAGCTGTTTTTT. Combining the CDR3 with reference TRBV7-3 and TRBJ2-2 gives the whole variable domain GAGVSQTPSNKVTEKGKYVELRCDPISGHTALYWYRQSLGQGPEFLIYFQGTGAADDSGLPNDRFFAVRPEGSVSTLKIQRTERGDSAVYLCASSLHRGQGTGELFFGEGSRLTVL.

J is TRBJ1-1 and V is TRBV28, with a possible D match to TRBD1 (5 bases). Trimming took off 4 bases at V and 6 bases at J, with 12 bases between the two ends. The germline CDR1 and CDR2 sequences are MDHEN and SYDVKM. The CDR3 loop spans 13 amino acids. The CDR3 bases are TGTGCCAGCAGTTCCGGACAAGGGTCTGAAGCTTTCTTT. This gives the protein CASSSGQGSEAFF. Full variable domain (outside the CDR3, taken from reference TRBV28 and TRBJ1-1): DVKVTQSSRYLVKRTGEKVFLECVQDMDHENMFWYRQDPGLGLRLIYFSYDVKMKEKGDIPEGYSVSREKKERFSLILESASTNQTSMYLCASSSGQGSEAFFGQGTRLTVV.

The V call is TRBV27, the J call TRBJ2-3; D is possibly TRBD2 (7 bases). Germline CDR1 MNHEY, CDR2 SMNVEV (reference sequence). V lost 6 bases and J 6 bases, leaving 16 bases between the germline ends. The CDR3 is 14 amino acids. The CDR3 bases are TGTGCCAGCAGAGGAGGGGGGAGGGGGGATACGCAGTATTTT. It specifies CASRGGGRGDTQYF.

This clone was recorded a few times. The chain uses TRBV6-4 and TRBJ2-1; D is tentatively TRBD1 or TRBD2 (5 bases each). The CDR3 is 11 amino acids. Trimming removed 6 bases at V and 15 bases at J, with 15 bases between. The germline gives CDR1 MRHNA, CDR2 SNTAGT. This chain's CDR3 is CASSRDGWWFF. The CDR3 bases are TGTGCCAGCAGCAGGGACGGCTGGTGGTTCTTC.

The chain combines TRBV4-1 with TRBJ1-4, with TRBD1 as a possible D gene (5 bases). The CDR3 runs to 12 residues. Germline CDR1 reads MGHRA; CDR2 reads YSYEKL. V was clipped by 8 bases and J by 5 bases, with 9 bases between them. The CDR3 DNA reads TGCGCCAGCCGGTGGGGGAATGAAAAACTGTTTTTT. It is translated as CASRWGNEKLFF.

The V gene is TRBV7-2, the J gene TRBJ2-3, with 9 bases matching TRBD1. CDR3 length equals 14 residues. V lost 1 base to trimming and J lost 8 bases; unmatched junction nucleotides: 4. CDR1 is SGHTA and CDR2 is FQGNSA in the germline V gene. CDR3: CASSLGQGGGTQYF. The CDR3 DNA sequence: TGTGCCAGCAGCTTAGGACAGGGGGGCGGTACGCAGTATTTT.

This chain connects TRBV6-1 to TRBJ1-2; a possible D gene is TRBD1 (5 bases). The CDR3 totals 12 residues. Per the germline V gene, CDR1 is MNHNS and CDR2 is SASEGT. Trimming left V 5 bases short and J 8 bases short, with 12 bases between. The CDR3 DNA follows: TGTGCCAGCAGTCGTTCAGGGCAAGGCTACACCTTC. This translates into CASSRSGQGYTF.

The rearrangement links TRBV29-1 to TRBJ1-2, with 11 bases that match TRBD1. The CDR3 loop spans 15 amino acids. J gave up 3 bases and V 4 bases, and 7 bases lay outside the gene matches. Looked up from germline, CDR1 is SQVTM and CDR2 is ANQGSEA. CDR3 residues: CSVALGDRGYYGYTF. The CDR3 DNA follows: TGCAGCGTTGCCCTAGGGGACAGGGGGTACTATGGCTACACCTTC.

The V call is TRBV6-1, the J call TRBJ2-2; D is undetermined. V lost 8 bases to trimming and J lost 8 bases, with 12 bases between them. Germline V gives CDR1 MNHNS, CDR2 SASEGT. The CDR3 totals 12 residues. In DNA, the CDR3 is TGTGCCAGCTCTACGAGACAAGGGGAGCTGTTTTTT. It yields the protein CASSTRQGELFF.